This paragraph reports one T cell receptor (beta chain). Its specificity is not known. The ends lost 4 bases at V and 0 bases at J; junction bases unmatched: 6. Germline V CDR1 and CDR2: SGHRS, YFSETQ. The CDR3 consists of 15 residues. The data were taken from a study of OX40 agonist ivuxolimab in advanced cancers. In the study overall: The group had a mean age of 60 years, ranged from about 20 to 79, and was roughly 83% male. General study results and limits: Both blood CD4+ and CD8+ T cells showed clonal growth by week 6 at 0.1 to 3.0 mg/kg. Clonal expansion in partial responders at 0.1-3.0 mg/kg ranked among the lowest.

Profiling relied on immunoSEQ multiplex PCR, and the TCRdb table lists in-frame clones only, not all of them. The profile shows 40,000 to 45,000 clones, 70% to 90% of them singletons. The V gene is TRBV5-1, the J gene TRBJ2-7; 8 bases align to TRBD1. The receptor was derived from an adult with an advanced solid tumor such as melanoma, head and neck, liver or kidney cancer. The sample consisted of CD4+ or CD8+ T cells sorted from blood, taken in a trial of the OX40 agonist ivuxolimab. The CDR3 region has the DNA TGCGCCAGCAGCCTCGGACAGGGCCCCTCCTACGAGCAGTACTTC. Protein: CASSLGQGPSYEQYF.